This T cell receptor beta chain was documented in a study of cytomegalovirus exposure and HLA in healthy donors. Primers included in the PCR were 60 Vbeta and 13 Jbeta primers. Using immunoSEQ multiplex PCR, the repertoire was profiled, and TCRdb retains in-frame clones only, with some absent. This sample contains about 110,000 clones. J gave up 0 bases and V 1 base, and 9 bases lay outside the gene matches. The V gene's germline CDR1 is SGHVS and CDR2 FQNEAQ. This CDR3 has 18 residues. The TCR was taken from a man in his late teens or twenties in good health and CMV-seronegative. The sequencing input was PBMCs. The chain combines TRBV7-8 with TRBJ1-5; 7 bases map to TRBD1. The CDR3 is CASSLETARGYSNQPQHF. The CDR3 DNA reads TGTGCCAGCAGCTTAGAGACAGCCAGGGGGTATAGCAATCAGCCCCAGCATTTT.